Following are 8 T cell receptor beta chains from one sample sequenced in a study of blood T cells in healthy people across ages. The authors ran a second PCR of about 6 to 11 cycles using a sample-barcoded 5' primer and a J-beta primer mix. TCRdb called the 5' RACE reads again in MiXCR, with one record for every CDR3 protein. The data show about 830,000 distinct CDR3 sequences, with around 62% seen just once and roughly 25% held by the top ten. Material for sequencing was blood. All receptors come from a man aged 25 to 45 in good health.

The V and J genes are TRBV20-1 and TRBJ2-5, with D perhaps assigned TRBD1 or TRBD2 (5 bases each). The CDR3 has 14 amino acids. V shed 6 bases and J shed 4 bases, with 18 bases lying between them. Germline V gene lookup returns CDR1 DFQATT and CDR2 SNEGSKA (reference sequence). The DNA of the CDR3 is TGCAGTGCCGCCCACCGAGGGGTGGGAGAGACCCAGTACTTC. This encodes CSAAHRGVGETQYF.

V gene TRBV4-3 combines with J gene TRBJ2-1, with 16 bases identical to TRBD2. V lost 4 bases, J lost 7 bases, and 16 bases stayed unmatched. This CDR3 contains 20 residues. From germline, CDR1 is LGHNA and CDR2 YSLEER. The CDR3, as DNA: TGCGCCAGCAGCCCTCATCCCGGGACTAGCGGGGGGGCCTGGGGTAATGAGCAGTTCTTC. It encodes CASSPHPGTSGGAWGNEQFF.

The CDR3 DNA reads as TGTGCCAGCAGCTATCAGGGATGGGACACCGGGGAGCTGTTTTTT. Protein sequence: CASSYQGWDTGELFF. V is TRBV7-2 and J is TRBJ2-2, with a weak D call TRBD1 (5 bases). Trimming took 4 bases from V and 3 from J, leaving 12 bases between them. Per germline, CDR1 SGHTA and CDR2 FQGNSA. This CDR3 has 15 residues. Looking up the rest from reference TRBV7-2 and TRBJ2-2 gives the full variable domain: GAGVSQSPSNKVTEKGKDVELRCDPISGHTALYWYRQSLGQGLEFLIYFQGNSAPDKSGLPSDRFSAERTGGSVSTLTIQRTQQEDSAVYLCASSYQGWDTGELFFGEGSRLTVL.

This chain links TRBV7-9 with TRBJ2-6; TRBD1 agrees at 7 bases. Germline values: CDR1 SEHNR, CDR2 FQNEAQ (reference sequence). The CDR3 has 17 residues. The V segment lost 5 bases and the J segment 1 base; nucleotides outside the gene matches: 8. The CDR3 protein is CASSRGQEKSGANVLTF. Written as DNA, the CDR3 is TGTGCCAGCAGCCGTGGACAGGAGAAATCTGGGGCCAACGTCCTGACTTTC.

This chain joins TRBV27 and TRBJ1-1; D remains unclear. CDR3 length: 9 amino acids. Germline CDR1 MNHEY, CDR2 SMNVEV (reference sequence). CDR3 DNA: TGTGGCCTAAACACTGAAGCTTTCTTT. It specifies CGLNTEAFF.

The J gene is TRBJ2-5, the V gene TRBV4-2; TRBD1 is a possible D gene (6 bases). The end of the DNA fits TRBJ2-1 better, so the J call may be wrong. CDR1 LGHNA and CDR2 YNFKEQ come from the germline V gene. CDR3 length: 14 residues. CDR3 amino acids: CASSQRQDVGTQFF. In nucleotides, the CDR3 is TGTGCCAGCAGCCAGAGACAGGACGTGGGGACCCAGTTCTTC.

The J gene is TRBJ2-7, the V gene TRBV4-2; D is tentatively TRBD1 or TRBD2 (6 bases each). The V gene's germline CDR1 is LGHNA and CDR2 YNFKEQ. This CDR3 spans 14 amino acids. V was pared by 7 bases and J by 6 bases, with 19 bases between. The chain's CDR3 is CASKLEQGAGEQYF. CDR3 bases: TGTGCCAGCAAACTGGAACAGGGAGCGGGCGAGCAGTACTTC.

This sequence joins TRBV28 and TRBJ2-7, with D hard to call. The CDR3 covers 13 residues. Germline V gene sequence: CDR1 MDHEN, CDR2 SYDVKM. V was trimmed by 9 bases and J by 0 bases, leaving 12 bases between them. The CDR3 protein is CASRASSSYEQYF. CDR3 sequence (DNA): TGTGCCAGTCGCGCGAGTAGCTCCTACGAGCAGTACTTC.